Shown below are 8 T cell receptor beta chains from a single sample sequenced in a study of blood T cell repertoires in COVID-19. Measured with immunoSEQ multiplex PCR; TCRdb has only the in-frame clones, and not every one. The sample records 90,000 to 120,000 clones, 82% being singletons. The sequenced sample was peripheral blood. These TCRs come from a man aged 55 to 69 with acute or convalescent COVID-19.

The chain combines TRBV6-4 with TRBJ2-1; TRBD2 agrees at 8 bases. The CDR3 contains 13 residues. Per the germline V gene, CDR1 is MRHNA and CDR2 is SNTAGT. The V gene end was trimmed by 3 bases and the J gene end by 9 bases; junction bases not matched to a gene: 4. The CDR3 nucleotides are TGTGCCAGCAGTGAGATAGCGGGGAGTGAGCAGTTCTTC. It yields the protein CASSEIAGSEQFF.

J is TRBJ2-7 and V is TRBV14; tentatively, D is TRBD1 (6 bases). The CDR3 consists of 16 residues. Germline V gene sequence: CDR1 SGHDN, CDR2 FVKESK. With 3 bases removed from V and 2 bases from J, the gap between germline ends came to 17 bases. The CDR3 DNA reads as TGTGCCAGCAGCCACAGGGGAGTTAGAAATCCCTACGAGCAGTACTTC. Protein sequence: CASSHRGVRNPYEQYF.

This chain joins TRBV18 and TRBJ1-5; 7 nucleotides line up with TRBD1. The CDR3 is made up of 18 amino acids. V lost 1 base to trimming and J lost 3 bases; unmatched junction nucleotides: 12. Germline V CDR1 and CDR2: KGHSH, LQKENI. CDR3 sequence reads: CASSPRVMGQPNNQPQHF. For the CDR3, the DNA is TGTGCCAGCTCACCACGAGTAATGGGACAGCCAAACAATCAGCCCCAGCATTTT.

This clone is a singleton in its sample. The chain recombines TRBV6-2 or TRBV6-3 with TRBJ2-5, with TRBD1 matching over 12 bases. The CDR3 covers 15 residues. The germline CDR1 and CDR2 sequences are MNHEY and SVGEGT. With V trimmed by 5 bases and J by 4 bases, 5 bases remained unmatched. CDR3 DNA sequence: TGTGCCAGCAGTACCCGGGACAGGGGGCCAGAGACCCAGTACTTC. Its protein is CASSTRDRGPETQYF.

The chain joins TRBV4-3 to TRBJ1-1, with D perhaps TRBD1 (6 bases). The CDR3 runs to 15 residues. Trimming took off 4 bases at V and 7 bases at J, with 19 bases between the two ends. The V gene's germline CDR1 is LGHNA and CDR2 YSLEER. The CDR3 DNA follows: TGCGCCAGCAGCCGAAGTACCCAGGGGTTCGGTGAAGCTTTCTTT. Encoded protein: CASSRSTQGFGEAFF.

The chain uses TRBV11-1 and TRBJ1-1; 7 nucleotides line up with TRBD1. In germline, CDR1 is SGHAT, CDR2 FQDESV (reference sequence). Unmatched junction bases numbered 6, after V lost 4 bases and J lost 4 bases. The CDR3 spans 14 residues. CDR3 residues: CASSSHRGGTEAFF. CDR3 bases: TGTGCCAGCAGCTCCCACAGGGGAGGCACTGAAGCTTTCTTT.

This clone was recorded only once. The chain is built from TRBV7-6 and TRBJ1-6, with D maybe TRBD1 (5 bases). Germline CDR1 reads SGHVS; CDR2 reads FNYEAQ. V lost 2 bases to trimming and J lost 9 bases, with 14 bases between them. The CDR3 extends over 15 amino acids. CDR3 bases: TGTGCCAGCAGCTTATGGCCCAGGGAAGGTTCACCCCTCCACTTT. Protein product: CASSLWPREGSPLHF.

The V call is TRBV7-3, the J call TRBJ1-6; unclear D gene. V lost 3 bases and J 6 bases, leaving 6 bases between the germline ends. Germline loops: CDR1 SGHTA, CDR2 FQGTGA. CDR3 size: 13 residues. CDR3: CASSFSSNSPLHF. The CDR3 DNA sequence: TGTGCCAGCAGCTTCTCGAGTAATTCACCCCTCCACTTT.